This passage covers 14 T cell receptor beta chains from one sample sequenced in a study of T cell clonality in common variable immunodeficiency. Some clones are missing from TCRdb's copy, which holds only in-frame ones; the method was immunoSEQ multiplex PCR. The sample contains roughly 38,000 clones, none of them singletons. The specimen was peripheral blood mononuclear cells. These receptors were collected from a person between 18 and 75 years old in good health.

In this sample, this clone turned up many times. The DNA ends 3 residues before the CDR3 does, and the rest of the CDR3 is filled in from the germline J gene. The rearrangement links TRBV19 to TRBJ1-6; 8 positions agree with TRBD1. The V segment lost 9 bases and the J segment 9 bases; nucleotides outside the gene matches: 19. Germline V gives CDR1 LNHDA, CDR2 SQIVND (reference sequence). The CDR3 covers 17 residues. The sequenced CDR3 bases are TGTGCCAGCACCGACAGGGGAGTGGAAATGGGTAGTTCACCC. As protein: CASTDRGVEMGSSP. The entire CDR3 sequence reads CASTDRGVEMGSSPLHF. Using reference TRBV19 and TRBJ1-6 for the parts outside the CDR3, the full variable domain is DGGITQSPKYLFRKEGQNVTLSCEQNLNHDAMYWYRQDPGQGLRLIYYSQIVNDFQKGDIAEGYSVSREKKESFPLTVTSAQKNPTAFYLCASTDRGVEMGSSPLHFGNGTRLTVT.

This clone was recorded a few times. The sequence runs out 3 residues before the end of the CDR3; the remainder is reconstructed from the germline J gene. The chain is built from TRBV19 and TRBJ1-2, with D unclear. Germline V gives CDR1 LNHDA, CDR2 SQIVND (reference sequence). The CDR3 has 15 amino acids. CDR3 sequence: CASSSGSGSTDTYTF. Partial CDR3 DNA: TGTGCCAGTTCGTCCGGGAGCGGAAGCACAGATACC.

This clone was detected a few times. The sequenced part of the CDR3 DNA is TGTGCCAGCTCACCGACTAGAGGGTCAGATACG. Protein sequence: CASSPTRGSDT. The CDR3 in its entirety is CASSPTRGSDTAFF. The chain carries TRBV18 and TRBJ1-1; no definite D call. The read ends 3 residues before the CDR3 terminus; that terminus is restored from the germline J gene. CDR3 length: 14 residues. Germline V lookup: CDR1 KGHSH, CDR2 LQKENI.

The table lists this clone with many counts. The DNA ends 3 residues before the CDR3 does, and the rest of the CDR3 is filled in from the germline J gene. This chain links TRBV19 with TRBJ2-2; 12 positions agree with TRBD1. Trimming at V came to 5 bases and at J to 5 bases, leaving 9 bases not matched to a gene. Germline V gene data show CDR1 as LNHDA and CDR2 as SQIVND (reference sequence). The CDR3 has 17 amino acids. The CDR3 here is CASSPLGDRGRTGELFF. The part of the CDR3 DNA that was read is TGTGCCAGTAGTCCGCTGGGGGACAGGGGGCGAACCGGGGAG.

Many counts were recorded for this clone. The read terminates 3 residues before the CDR3 end, so the remaining end is supplied by the germline J gene. V usage is TRBV30 and J usage is TRBJ2-3, with D unresolved. This CDR3 has 11 residues. The ends were cut back, 1 base at V and 5 bases at J, with 4 bases in the middle. Germline V gene data show CDR1 as GTSNPN and CDR2 as SVGIG (reference sequence). This CDR3 reads CAWSEGDTQYF. The sequenced CDR3 bases are TGTGCCTGGAGTGAAGGAGATACG.

This clone was observed at least ten times. The CDR3 extends 3 residues past the end of the read, so its final part is completed from the germline J gene. This chain joins TRBV7-2 and TRBJ2-3, with TRBD2 matching 10 bases. CDR3 size: 15 residues. Trimming cost V 0 bases and J 4 bases; bases outside gene matches: 1. CDR1 and CDR2 (germline): SGHTA, FQGNSA. The sequenced part of the CDR3 DNA is TGTGCCAGCAGCTTAGCTCTAGCGGGAGCAGATACG. Its translation is CASSLALAGADT. The full CDR3 protein is CASSLALAGADTQYF.

On this clone itself: The read stops 3 residues short of the end of the CDR3; the missing end is completed from the germline J gene. The chain has TRBV7-9 and TRBJ2-3; possibly TRBD1 for D (6 bases). Germline V gives CDR1 SEHNR, CDR2 FQNEAQ (reference sequence). This CDR3 is 14 amino acids long. The CDR3 loop reads CASSPAGTQETQYF. The sequenced part of the CDR3 DNA is TGTGCCAGCAGCCCCGCAGGGACACAAGAGACG.

In the case of this clone: The read ends 3 residues before the CDR3 terminus; that terminus is restored from the germline J gene. The V gene is TRBV6-1, the J gene TRBJ1-2; tentatively, D is TRBD1 (5 bases). This CDR3 is 16 amino acids long. Germline V lookup: CDR1 MNHNS, CDR2 SASEGT. The sequenced CDR3 bases are TGTGCCAGCAGTGTGGGAGACAGACGCTACCCCTACGAC. It translates to CASSVGDRRYPYD. The entire CDR3 protein reads CASSVGDRRYPYDYTF.

CDR3 amino acids: CASERAGGSNQPQHF. The sequenced CDR3 bases are TGTGCCAGTGAGAGGGCAGGGGGTAGCAATCAGCCC. The chain is built from TRBV19 and TRBJ1-5; 7 nucleotides align to TRBD1. The CDR3 extends 3 residues past the end of the read, so its final part is completed from the germline J gene. The CDR3 is made up of 15 amino acids. V shed 8 bases, J shed 0 bases, and the junction held 7 bases outside the gene matches. Germline CDR1 and CDR2: LNHDA and SQIVND (reference sequence).

This clone has a count of ten or more. The sequence runs out 3 residues before the end of the CDR3; the remainder is reconstructed from the germline J gene. The chain uses TRBV5-1 and TRBJ2-7; D not certain. The germline gives CDR1 SGHRS, CDR2 YFSETQ. V lost 2 bases and J 3 bases, leaving 9 bases between the germline ends. CDR3 size: 13 residues. CDR3 protein: CASSLGPLYEQYF. The covered CDR3 bases are TGCGCCAGCAGCTTAGGGCCACTCTACGAG. Full variable domain (missing parts from reference TRBV5-1 and TRBJ2-7): KAGVTQTPRYLIKTRGQQVTLSCSPISGHRSVSWYQQTPGQGLQFLFEYFSETQRNKGNFPGRFSGRQFSNSRSEMNVSTLELGDSALYLCASSLGPLYEQYFGPGTRLTVT.

This clone occurred a few times. The read ends 3 residues shy of where the CDR3 ends; the end is completed using the germline J gene. The gene calls are TRBV2 and TRBJ2-5; no firm D call. Trimming cost V 4 bases and J 7 bases, with 7 bases left between them. The CDR3 sequence is 11 residues long. Per germline, CDR1 SNHLY and CDR2 FYNNEI. The CDR3 bases that were read are TGTGCCAGCAGTGTTCGAGGGACC. Its translation: CASSVRGT. The entire CDR3 reads CASSVRGTQYF.

Ten or more counts support this clone. The read terminates 3 residues ahead of where the CDR3 ends, so the germline J gene completes it. The rearrangement links TRBV28 to TRBJ1-6, with D perhaps matching TRBD1 (6 bases). Germline values: CDR1 MDHEN, CDR2 SYDVKM. Trimming stripped 7 bases from V and 11 bases from J, with 15 bases between. The CDR3 extends over 13 amino acids. The CDR3 spells CASITGLMTPLHF. Incomplete CDR3 DNA: TGTGCCAGCATAACAGGGTTGATGACACCC.

This clone was seen repeatedly, ten times or more. The read comes to an end 3 residues before the CDR3 does, leaving the germline J gene to fill in the end. V usage is TRBV18 and J usage is TRBJ2-3; tentative D call: TRBD2 (5 bases). Germline V CDR1 and CDR2: KGHSH, LQKENI. The CDR3 contains 16 residues. The germline V and J ends were trimmed by 3 bases and 2 bases, with 15 bases remaining between them. The CDR3 here is CASSPDRAGLTDTQYF. CDR3 bases read: TGTGCCAGCTCACCGGATAGGGCGGGTCTCACAGATACG. Full variable domain (missing parts from reference TRBV18 and TRBJ2-3): NAGVMQNPRHLVRRRGQEARLRCSPMKGHSHVYWYRQLPEEGLKFMVYLQKENIIDESGMPKERFSAEFPKEGPSILRIQQVVRGDSAAYFCASSPDRAGLTDTQYFGPGTRLTVL.

This clone was picked up a small number of times. The read stops 3 residues short of the end of the CDR3; the missing end is completed from the germline J gene. V usage is TRBV19 and J usage is TRBJ1-2; 7 bases fit TRBD1. V dropped 7 bases and J dropped 4; count of bases not matched to a gene: 6. Germline loops: CDR1 LNHDA, CDR2 SQIVND (reference sequence). This CDR3 has 13 amino acids. CDR3 residues: CASNLQGTYGYTF. CDR3 DNA, as far as it was read: TGTGCCAGTAACCTACAGGGGACCTATGGC.